These T cell receptor beta chains were read from a single sample in a study of Graves' ophthalmopathy and Graves' hyperthyroidism. One entry per CDR3 protein results from TCRdb running MiXCR on the multiplex PCR reads. The table has about 160,000 distinct CDR3 sequences, 30% to 45% seen once. Sequencing was done on a sample of peripheral blood. The receptors derive from a woman aged 40 to 55 with Graves' ophthalmopathy. The CDR3 runs from the conserved cysteine through the conserved F or W. A D gene is named only where the DNA matches it firmly. Expanded clones are given a class, and other clones once, few, many or no size at all.

D,V,J,size,CDR3,DNA
TRBD1,TRBV19,TRBJ1-2,NA,CASSRGQGIYGYTF,TGTGCCAGTAGTAGAGGACAGGGGATCTATGGCTACACCTTC
NA,TRBV25-1,TRBJ1-1,many,CASTMGNTEAFF,TGTGCCAGCACTATGGGAAACACTGAAGCTTTCTTT
TRBD1,TRBV7-9,TRBJ2-5,NA,CASSFSGTGQETQYF,TGTGCCAGCAGCTTCTCGGGGACAGGACAAGAGACCCAGTACTTC
NA,TRBV4-2,TRBJ2-2,many,CASSQEGGIAGELFF,TGTGCCAGCAGCCAAGAAGGTGGAATAGCCGGGGAGCTGTTTTTT
NA,TRBV12-3/TRBV12-4,TRBJ1-5,many,CASSFSGPVQPQHF,TGTGCCAGCAGTTTTTCAGGGCCGGTCCAGCCCCAGCATTTT
NA,TRBV6-1,TRBJ2-7,NA,CASSEPGNGYEQYF,TGTGCCAGCAGTGAACCCGGGAATGGCTACGAGCAGTACTTC
NA,TRBV6-1,TRBJ1-1,many,CASNNDRFNTEAFF,TGTGCCAGCAACAACGACAGGTTTAACACTGAAGCTTTCTTT
NA,TRBV5-1,TRBJ1-2,many,CASRPGTTNYGYTF,TGCGCCAGCAGGCCCGGGACAACGAACTATGGCTACACCTTC
TRBD1,TRBV12-3/TRBV12-4,TRBJ2-1,NA,CASSETGALYNEQFF,TGTGCCAGCAGCGAGACAGGGGCCCTATACAATGAGCAGTTCTTC
TRBD1,TRBV2,TRBJ1-2,many,CASQRGTAIYYGYTF,TGTGCCAGCCAGAGAGGGACAGCGATTTACTATGGCTACACCTTC
NA,TRBV28,TRBJ2-7,many,CASSQPSGTGDEQYF,TGTGCCAGCAGTCAGCCCTCGGGGACGGGCGACGAGCAGTACTTC
NA,TRBV12-3/TRBV12-4,TRBJ1-2,NA,CASSWLSGDTYGYTF,TGTGCCAGCAGTTGGTTGAGTGGGGACACCTATGGCTACACCTTC
NA,TRBV11-2,TRBJ1-1,many,CASSLGGIEAFF,TGTGCCAGCAGCTTAGGAGGGATTGAAGCTTTCTTT
NA,TRBV11-2,TRBJ1-1,NA,CASSFTQGMNTEAFF,TGTGCCAGCAGCTTTACCCAGGGGATGAACACTGAAGCTTTCTTT
NA,TRBV7-2,TRBJ1-6,many,CASSPVGGAVGSPLHF,TGTGCCAGCAGCCCCGTCGGGGGGGCGGTCGGTTCACCCCTCCACTTT
NA,TRBV5-4,TRBJ1-2,NA,CASSFRAGNGYTF,TGTGCCAGCAGCTTCCGGGCTGGGAATGGCTACACCTTC
TRBD2,TRBV6-2/TRBV6-3,TRBJ2-5,NA,CASSYTFSGLQETQYF,TGTGCCAGCAGTTATACGTTTAGCGGGCTTCAAGAGACCCAGTACTTC
NA,TRBV3-1,TRBJ1-1,many,CASSQTNTEAFF,TGTGCCAGCAGCCAGACGAACACTGAAGCTTTCTTT
NA,TRBV6-1,TRBJ1-2,NA,CASSIAPLGYGYTF,TGTGCCAGCTCCATTGCACCACTTGGATATGGCTACACCTTC
NA,TRBV11-2,TRBJ2-7,many,CASSHSGIKSSYEQYF,TGTGCCAGCAGCCACTCCGGGATCAAAAGCTCCTACGAGCAGTACTTC
TRBD1,TRBV6-2/TRBV6-3,TRBJ1-1,medium-sized,CASSDRGYTEAFF,TGTGCCAGCAGCGACAGGGGATACACTGAAGCTTTCTTT
NA,TRBV29-1,TRBJ1-1,many,CSVESSGQGNTEAFF,TGCAGCGTTGAATCCTCCGGGCAGGGGAACACTGAAGCTTTCTTT
TRBD2,TRBV6-1,TRBJ2-5,NA,CASSLWGGGEETQYF,TGTGCCAGCAGTCTTTGGGGGGGGGGAGAAGAGACCCAGTACTTC
TRBD1,TRBV28,TRBJ1-5,many,CASSWTGGAGQPQHF,TGTGCCAGCAGTTGGACAGGGGGCGCGGGTCAGCCCCAGCATTTT
TRBD1,TRBV7-9,TRBJ2-7,many,CASSFRTGSVGEQYF,TGTGCCAGCAGCTTTCGGACAGGGAGCGTCGGCGAGCAGTACTTC
TRBD2,TRBV5-1,TRBJ2-2,many,CASSVGGAGNTGELFF,TGCGCCAGCAGCGTCGGGGGGGCCGGTAACACCGGGGAGCTGTTTTTT
TRBD2,TRBV27,TRBJ2-4,NA,CASSPTSGGAGGNIQYF,TGTGCCAGCAGTCCTACTAGCGGGGGGGCCGGGGGCAACATTCAGTACTTC
TRBD2,TRBV9,TRBJ2-7,NA,CASSVTSGKLGEQYF,TGTGCCAGCAGCGTGACTAGCGGGAAGTTGGGCGAGCAGTACTTC
NA,TRBV6-2/TRBV6-3,TRBJ1-5,NA,CAGTLTFGGPQHF,TGTGCCGGCACCCTCACTTTTGGGGGACCCCAGCATTTT
NA,TRBV2,TRBJ2-7,NA,CASSEWTAISYEQYF,TGTGCCAGCAGTGAATGGACAGCTATCTCCTACGAGCAGTACTTC
TRBD2,TRBV20-1,TRBJ2-7,many,CSAARTSGTYEQYF,TGCAGTGCTGCCCGGACTAGCGGGACCTACGAGCAGTACTTC
NA,TRBV12-3/TRBV12-4,TRBJ2-4,NA,CASSWGAVAKNIQYF,TGTGCCAGCAGTTGGGGGGCAGTTGCCAAAAACATTCAGTACTTC
NA,TRBV2,TRBJ1-1,NA,CASKGWDMLNTEAFF,TGTGCCAGCAAGGGGTGGGATATGCTGAACACTGAAGCTTTCTTT